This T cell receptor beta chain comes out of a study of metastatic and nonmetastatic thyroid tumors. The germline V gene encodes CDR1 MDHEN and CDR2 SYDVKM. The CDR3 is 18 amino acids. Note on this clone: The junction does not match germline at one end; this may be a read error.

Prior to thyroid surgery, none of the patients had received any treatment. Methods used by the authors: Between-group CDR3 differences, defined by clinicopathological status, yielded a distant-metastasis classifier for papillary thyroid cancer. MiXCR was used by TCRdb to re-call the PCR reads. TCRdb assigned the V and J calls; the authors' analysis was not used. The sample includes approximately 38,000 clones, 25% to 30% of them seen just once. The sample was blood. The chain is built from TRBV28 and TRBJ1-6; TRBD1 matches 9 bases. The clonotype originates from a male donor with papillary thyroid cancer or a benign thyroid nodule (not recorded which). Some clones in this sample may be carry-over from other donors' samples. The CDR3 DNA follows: TGTGCCAGCAGCCGAGGACAGGGGTCTAGCTCCTATAATTCACTCCTCCACTTT. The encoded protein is CASSRGQGSSSYNSLLHF. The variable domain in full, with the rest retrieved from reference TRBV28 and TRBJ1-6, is DVKVTQSSRYLVKRTGEKVFLECVQDMDHENMFWYRQDPGLGLRLIYFSYDVKMKEKGDIPEGYSVSREKKERFSLILESASTNQTSMYLCASSRGQGSSSYNSLLHFGNGTRLTVT.